This TCR beta chain was documented in a study of early T cells in non-severe SARS-CoV-2 infection (dated by TCRdb to 2020 to 2023). In the study overall: Bulk RNA from unsorted whole blood was used for TCR sequencing, so alpha and beta chains could not be paired.

The protocol used for the library was 5' RACE. Data came from a NextSeq 500. In the TCR library protocol, unique molecular identifiers were attached to individual cDNA molecules to correct for PCR bias and sequencing error. Both TCR alpha and beta chains were sequenced, and tight co-correlation was observed between alpha and beta sequence abundances in each sample. As for the authors' bioinformatics: Decombinator V4 was used to annotate TCR sequences for V gene, J gene and CDR3. Expanded TCRs were defined as changing significantly between any two time points under a Poisson model with p below 0.0001. TCR abundances were normalised to the total number of TCRs sequenced per sample and expressed as counts per million. TRAV1-2 paired with TRAJ12, TRAJ20 or TRAJ33 defined MAIT TCRs, while TRAV10 paired with TRAJ18 defined iNKT TCRs. VDJdb, accessed on 1 November 2021, was searched for TCRs annotated for CMV, EBV and SARS-CoV-2, and TCRs annotated for more than one antigen were excluded. TCRdb reran the public reads through fastp at Q25 and MiXCR, keeping productive beta chains. Identical CDR3 protein sequences are pooled into one entry, listed with their most common genes and DNA. TCRdb, rather than the study authors, made the V and J calls. This sample comprises 25,000 to 35,000 distinct CDR3 sequences, about 5% of them detected only once. The ten largest clonotypes hold approximately 5% of the sample.

The paper as a whole reports these results and caveats: VDJdb matching was skewed toward anti-spike CD8 responses and likely underestimated virus-specific expansions by missing private and CD4 specificities.

A case-control design nested within a healthcare worker cohort in London, UK, was used, with weekly nasopharyngeal swab PCR tests and blood sampling performed. Between 23 and 31 March 2020, the week of the UK lockdown, healthcare workers were enrolled and then followed up weekly for as long as 16 weeks. Looking up the germline V gene yields CDR1 SGHTA and CDR2 FQGNSA. Cut back by 5 bases and 2 bases, the V and J ends lie 21 bases apart. The CDR3 goes from the cysteine to the phenylalanine over 17 residues. The only DNA kept is the CDR3, 51 bases in frame from the first base. This clonotype was found many times. This clone's antigen is unknown. No much larger clone exists at a distance of one base, and base qualities are not known.

The TCR sequence derives from an adult who was a healthcare worker with PCR-confirmed SARS-CoV-2 infection or an uninfected control (not recorded which). The V and J genes are TRBV7-2 and TRBJ1-2; the best D guess is TRBD1, with 5 bases matching. This sample comprised whole blood, obtained at baseline. The sequence in DNA is TGTGCCAGCAGCGCACGAGAAGGGAGCTGGGACAACTATGGCTACACCTTC. This translates into CASSAREGSWDNYGYTF.